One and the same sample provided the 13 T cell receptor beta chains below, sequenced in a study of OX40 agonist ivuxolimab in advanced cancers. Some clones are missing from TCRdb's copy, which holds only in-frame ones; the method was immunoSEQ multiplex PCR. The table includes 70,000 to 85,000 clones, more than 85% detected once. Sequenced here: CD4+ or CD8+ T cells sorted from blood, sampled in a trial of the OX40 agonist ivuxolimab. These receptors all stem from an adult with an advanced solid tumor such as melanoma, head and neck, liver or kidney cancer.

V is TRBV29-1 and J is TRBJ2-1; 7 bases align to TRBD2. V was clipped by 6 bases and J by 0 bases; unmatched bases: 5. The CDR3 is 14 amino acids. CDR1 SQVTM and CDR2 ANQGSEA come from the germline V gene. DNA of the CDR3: TGCAGCGTCAATGGGGGGGGCTCCTACAATGAGCAGTTCTTC. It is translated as CSVNGGGSYNEQFF.

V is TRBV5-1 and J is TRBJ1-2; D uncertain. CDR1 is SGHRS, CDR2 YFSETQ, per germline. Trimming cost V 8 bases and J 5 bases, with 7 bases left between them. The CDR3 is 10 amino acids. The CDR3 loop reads CASGPYGYTF. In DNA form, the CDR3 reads TGCGCCAGTGGGCCTTATGGCTACACCTTC.

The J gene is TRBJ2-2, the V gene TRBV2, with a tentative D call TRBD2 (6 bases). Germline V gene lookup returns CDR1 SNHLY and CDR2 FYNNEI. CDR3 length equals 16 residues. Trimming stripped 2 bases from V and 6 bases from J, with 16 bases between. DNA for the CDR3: TGTGCCAGCAGTGAACCCGGCGCTAGCGTTGCCGGGGAGCTGTTTTTT. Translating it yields CASSEPGASVAGELFF. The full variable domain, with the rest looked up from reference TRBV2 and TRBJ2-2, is EPEVTQTPSHQVTQMGQEVILRCVPISNHLYFYWYRQILGQKVEFLVSFYNNEISEKSEIFDDQFSVERPDGSNFTLKIRSTKLEDSAMYFCASSEPGASVAGELFFGEGSRLTVL.

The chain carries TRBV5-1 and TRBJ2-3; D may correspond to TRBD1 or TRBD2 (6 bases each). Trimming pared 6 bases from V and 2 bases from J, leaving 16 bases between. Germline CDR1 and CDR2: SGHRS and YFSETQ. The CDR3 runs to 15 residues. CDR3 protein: CASMEPRGDTDTQYF. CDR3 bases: TGCGCCAGCATGGAGCCGAGGGGGGACACAGATACGCAGTATTTT. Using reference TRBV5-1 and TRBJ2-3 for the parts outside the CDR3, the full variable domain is KAGVTQTPRYLIKTRGQQVTLSCSPISGHRSVSWYQQTPGQGLQFLFEYFSETQRNKGNFPGRFSGRQFSNSRSEMNVSTLELGDSALYLCASMEPRGDTDTQYFGPGTRLTVL.

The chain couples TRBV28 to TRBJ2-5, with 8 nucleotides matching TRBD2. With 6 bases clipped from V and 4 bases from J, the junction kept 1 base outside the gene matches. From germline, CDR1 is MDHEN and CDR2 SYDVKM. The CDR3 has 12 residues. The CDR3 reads CASRTSVETQYF. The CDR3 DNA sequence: TGTGCCAGCAGGACTAGCGTAGAGACCCAGTACTTC.

The CDR3 bases are TGCAGTGCTAGTACGGTAGAGACCCAGTACTTC. Amino acids: CSASTVETQYF. V gene TRBV20-1 combines with J gene TRBJ2-5, with unresolved D. The CDR3 consists of 11 residues. Trimming shortened V by 3 bases and J by 4 bases, and 6 bases separated the two germline ends. The germline V gene encodes CDR1 DFQATT and CDR2 SNEGSKA (reference sequence).

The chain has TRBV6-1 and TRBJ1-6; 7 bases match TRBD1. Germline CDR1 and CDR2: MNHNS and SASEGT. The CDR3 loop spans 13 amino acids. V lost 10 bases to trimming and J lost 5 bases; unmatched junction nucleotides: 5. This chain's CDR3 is CATSTGNNSPLHF. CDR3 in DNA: TGTGCCACCTCGACAGGGAATAATTCACCCCTCCACTTT.

CDR3 sequence: CASSYKRGSSYNEQFF. The CDR3 nucleotides are TGTGCCAGCAGTTACAAGAGGGGAAGCTCCTACAATGAGCAGTTCTTC. This chain links TRBV6-5 with TRBJ2-1; TRBD1 or TRBD2 may be the D gene (5 bases each). Germline V gene sequence: CDR1 MNHEY, CDR2 SVGAGI. The CDR3 runs to 16 residues. V shed 2 bases and J shed 0 bases, with 11 bases lying between them.

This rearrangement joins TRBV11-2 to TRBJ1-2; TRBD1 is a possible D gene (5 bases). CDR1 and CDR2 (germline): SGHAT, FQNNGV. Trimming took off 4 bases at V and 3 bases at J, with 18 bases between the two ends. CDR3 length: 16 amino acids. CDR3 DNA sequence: TGTGCCAGCAGCTCGTCAACCATGACAGCTTACTATGGCTACACCTTC. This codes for CASSSSTMTAYYGYTF.

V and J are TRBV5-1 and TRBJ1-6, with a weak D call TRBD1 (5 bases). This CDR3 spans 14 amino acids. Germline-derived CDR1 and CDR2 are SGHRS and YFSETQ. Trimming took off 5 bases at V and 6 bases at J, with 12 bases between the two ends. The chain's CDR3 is CASRPGGSNSPLHF. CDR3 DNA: TGCGCCAGCAGGCCCGGGGGATCTAATTCACCCCTCCACTTT.

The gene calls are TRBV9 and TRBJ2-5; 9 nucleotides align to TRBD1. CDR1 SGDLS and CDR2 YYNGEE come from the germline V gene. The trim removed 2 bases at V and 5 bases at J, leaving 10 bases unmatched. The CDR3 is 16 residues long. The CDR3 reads CASSVFGTGFGETQYF. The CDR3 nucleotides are TGTGCCAGCAGCGTTTTTGGGACAGGGTTCGGGGAGACCCAGTACTTC.

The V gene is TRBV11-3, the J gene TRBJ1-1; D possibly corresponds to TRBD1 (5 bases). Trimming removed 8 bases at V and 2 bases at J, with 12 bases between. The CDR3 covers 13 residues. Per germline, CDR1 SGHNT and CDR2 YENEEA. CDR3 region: CASSRDHNTEAFF. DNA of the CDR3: TGTGCCAGCTCCCGGGACCATAACACTGAAGCTTTCTTT.

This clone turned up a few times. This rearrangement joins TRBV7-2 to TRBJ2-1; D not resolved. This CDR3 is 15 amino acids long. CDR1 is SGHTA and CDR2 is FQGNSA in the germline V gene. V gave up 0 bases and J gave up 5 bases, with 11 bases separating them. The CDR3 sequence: CASSLAFGWDNEQFF. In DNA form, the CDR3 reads TGTGCCAGCAGCTTAGCTTTCGGCTGGGACAATGAGCAGTTCTTC.